This is a list of T cell receptor beta chains from one sample in a study of blood T cell repertoires in COVID-19. Sequenced by immunoSEQ multiplex PCR; TCRdb stores in-frame clones only, minus some. The sample consists of 100,000 to 150,000 clones, approximately 90% of them appearing once. Material for sequencing was peripheral blood. Every receptor here comes from a man between 65 and 79 years old with active COVID-19. The CDR3 runs from the conserved cysteine through the conserved F or W. Each record gives: J gene, V gene, D gene, CDR3 length, CDR3 DNA, CDR3 protein. The D gene is left open where the match is weak.

TRBJ1-1 TRBV10-1 TRBD1 16 TGCGCCAGCAGAAGGCAGGGGGCACGCATGAACACTGAAGCTTTCTTT CASRRQGARMNTEAFF
TRBJ2-5 TRBV18 TRBD1 15 TGTGCCAGCTCATCCGGACAGGGGGCGCGGGAGACCCAGTACTTC CASSSGQGARETQYF
TRBJ1-5 TRBV5-1 NA 14 TGCGCCAGCAGCTTGGAACCTTCCGGGCAGCCCCAGCATTTT CASSLEPSGQPQHF
TRBJ2-2 TRBV5-5 NA 14 TGTGCCAGCAGAGGGCCCAGCGGTACCGGGGAGCTGTTTTTT CASRGPSGTGELFF
TRBJ2-5 TRBV30 NA 14 TGTGCCTGGAGAGTACAGGGTGGGATGGAGACCCAGTACTTC CAWRVQGGMETQYF
TRBJ2-3 TRBV30 TRBD2 14 TGTGCCTGGACCATTCCTCGGGGGGCAGATACGCAGTATTTT CAWTIPRGADTQYF
TRBJ2-1 TRBV7-9 TRBD2 18 TGTGCCAGCAGCCCCGCCCCTTCTAGCGGGGATTCCTACAATGAGCAGTTCTTC CASSPAPSSGDSYNEQFF
TRBJ1-1 TRBV29-1 TRBD1 13 TGCAGCGTTGAGGTGACAGGGGGCCCTGAAGCTTTCTTT CSVEVTGGPEAFF
TRBJ2-7 TRBV20-1 TRBD2 14 TGCAGTGCTAGTGTAGCGGGAGATTTCTACGAGCAGTACTTC CSASVAGDFYEQYF
TRBJ2-5 TRBV6-5 NA 11 TGTGCCAGCAGTACCGGGGAGACCCAGTACTTC CASSTGETQYF
TRBJ2-1 TRBV6-6 TRBD1 15 TGTGCCAGCAGCACGACAGGGGCCCACCACAATGAGCAGTTCTTC CASSTTGAHHNEQFF
TRBJ2-7 TRBV27 TRBD1 14 TGTGCCAGCAGCCCGGACAGGGGCCCCTACGAGCAGTACTTC CASSPDRGPYEQYF
TRBJ1-1 TRBV27 TRBD1 16 TGTGCCAGCAGGCGGAATACAGGGGTTGGGTGGACTGAAGCTTTCTTT CASRRNTGVGWTEAFF
TRBJ2-2 TRBV11-3 NA 15 TGTGCCAGCAGCTTTCGAGGGTCGAACACCGGGGAGCTGTTTTTT CASSFRGSNTGELFF
TRBJ2-6 TRBV7-9 TRBD1 18 TGTGCCAGCAACAGGGGCGTCAGCGGAACATCTGGGGCCAACGTCCTGACTTTC CASNRGVSGTSGANVLTF
TRBJ2-7 TRBV10-3 NA 13 TGTGCCATCAGTCTTGACAGGGAGGACGAGCAGTACTTC CAISLDREDEQYF